Below, 17 T cell receptor beta chains from the same sample are listed, as sequenced in a study of T cell responses to AZD1222 COVID-19 vaccine. Repertoires were generated with immunoSEQ multiplex PCR, while TCRdb's copy carries only in-frame clones and drops some. The sample has more than 120,000 clones, 90% to 95% seen once; the top ten hold roughly 5%. This sample comprised peripheral blood, obtained on day 0 of AZD1222 vaccination. Receptors originate from an adult in good health.

The CDR3 spells CASSYGGVGEAFF. CDR3 nucleotide sequence: TGTGCCAGCAGTTACGGGGGAGTGGGTGAAGCTTTCTTT. The chain uses TRBV6-5 and TRBJ1-1, with D maybe TRBD1 (5 bases). CDR1 MNHEY and CDR2 SVGAGI come from the germline V gene. The CDR3 covers 13 residues. V was cut by 2 bases and J by 7 bases, with 11 bases left in between.

The CDR3 here is CASSLMERDRGFGDTQYF. The CDR3 DNA follows: TGTGCCAGCAGCTTAATGGAGCGGGACAGGGGGTTTGGAGATACGCAGTATTTT. The rearrangement uses TRBV7-2 and TRBJ2-3; 11 positions agree with TRBD1. V trimming: 2 bases; J trimming: 5 bases; junction bases outside the gene matches: 12. The CDR3 loop spans 18 amino acids. Looked up from germline, CDR1 is SGHTA and CDR2 is FQGNSA.

The chain recombines TRBV27 with TRBJ1-1; TRBD1 agrees at 7 bases. Germline V gene sequence: CDR1 MNHEY, CDR2 SMNVEV (reference sequence). The V segment lost 2 bases and the J segment 4 bases; nucleotides outside the gene matches: 7. The CDR3 is made up of 15 amino acids. CDR3 in DNA: TGTGCCAGCAGTTTACAACCGACAGGGAGCACTGAAGCTTTCTTT. Translation gives CASSLQPTGSTEAFF.

The V gene is TRBV4-3, the J gene TRBJ2-2, with D unresolved. Germline assignment: CDR1 LGHNA and CDR2 YSLEER. V gave up 3 bases and J gave up 6 bases, with 11 bases separating them. CDR3 length: 14 amino acids. The chain's CDR3 is CASSHLVTSGELFF. For the CDR3, the DNA is TGCGCCAGCAGCCACCTCGTGACGTCCGGGGAGCTGTTTTTT.

The V and J genes are TRBV6-2 or TRBV6-3 and TRBJ1-2; D is possibly TRBD1 (6 bases). The CDR3 length is 15 residues. Germline values: CDR1 MNHEY, CDR2 SVGEGT. V gave up 4 bases and J gave up 4 bases, with 16 bases separating them. CDR3 residues: CASSFSPGTPYGYTF. The CDR3 DNA reads TGTGCCAGCAGTTTTTCTCCCGGGACACCCTATGGCTACACCTTC.

The chain is built from TRBV27 and TRBJ2-1; no firm D call. The CDR3 sequence is 14 residues long. Trimming cost V 8 bases and J 3 bases, with 14 bases left between them. Germline V gives CDR1 MNHEY, CDR2 SMNVEV (reference sequence). The DNA of the CDR3 is TGTGCCAGCGGAACTTACAGCGTCTACAATGAGCAGTTCTTC. The encoded protein is CASGTYSVYNEQFF.

In nucleotides, the CDR3 is TGTGCCAGTAGAGGCAGTTACAATGAGCAGTTCTTC. Residues: CASRGSYNEQFF. The chain carries TRBV19 and TRBJ2-1; D uncertain. The CDR3 is 12 residues long. Trimming removed 6 bases from V and 4 bases from J, with 7 bases in between. Per the germline V gene, CDR1 is LNHDA and CDR2 is SQIVND (reference sequence).

The rearrangement links TRBV15 to TRBJ2-2; D uncertain. The CDR3 consists of 14 residues. V lost 5 bases and J lost 1, with 8 bases in between. CDR1 and CDR2 from the germline V gene are LNHNV and YYDKDF (reference sequence). The CDR3 coding sequence is TGTGCCACCAGCCAGTCACGGAACACCGGGGAGCTGTTTTTT. Its protein product is CATSQSRNTGELFF. The full variable domain, with the rest looked up from reference TRBV15 and TRBJ2-2, is DAMVIQNPRYQVTQFGKPVTLSCSQTLNHNVMYWYQQKSSQAPKLLFHYYDKDFNNEADTPDNFQSRRPNTSFCFLDIRSPGLGDTAMYLCATSQSRNTGELFFGEGSRLTVL.

The chain employs TRBV18 and TRBJ2-7; 8 nucleotides align to TRBD1. V lost 3 bases to trimming and J lost 1 base; unmatched junction nucleotides: 5. CDR1 is KGHSH, CDR2 LQKENI, per germline. This CDR3 is 15 amino acids long. The CDR3 DNA is TGTGCCAGCTCACCCTGGGACAGGATTTCCTACGAGCAGTACTTC. Translating gives CASSPWDRISYEQYF.

This chain links TRBV6-4 with TRBJ2-4; D tentatively fits TRBD1 or TRBD2 (5 bases each). V dropped 4 bases and J dropped 0 bases, with 16 bases sitting between them. This CDR3 has 17 residues. Germline lookup yields CDR1 MRHNA and CDR2 SNTAGT. CDR3 DNA sequence: TGTGCCAGCAGTGCCGGACTGGGGGAGCTAGCCAAAAACATTCAGTACTTC. Its translation is CASSAGLGELAKNIQYF.

V gene TRBV20-1 combines with J gene TRBJ2-1; D is ambiguous. V lost 6 bases and J lost 7, with 7 bases in between. Germline V gene lookup returns CDR1 DFQATT and CDR2 SNEGSKA (reference sequence). The CDR3 length is 10 residues. This CDR3 reads CSAVRNEQFF. The CDR3 region has the DNA TGCAGTGCCGTACGGAATGAGCAGTTCTTC.

The CDR3 nucleotides read TGTGCCAGTAGTATGGATTACTGGGACAGGGTCGGTCGGCAGTTCTTC. Its translation is CASSMDYWDRVGRQFF. The genes are TRBV19 and TRBJ2-1, with 9 nucleotides matching TRBD1. J gave up 12 bases and V 3 bases, and 15 bases lay outside the gene matches. CDR1 and CDR2 from the germline V gene are LNHDA and SQIVND (reference sequence). The CDR3 spans 16 residues.

The chain uses TRBV5-5 and TRBJ2-7, with D tentatively TRBD2 (5 bases). CDR1 and CDR2 (germline): SGHKS, YYEKEE (reference sequence). V was pared by 0 bases and J by 2 bases, with 6 bases between. The CDR3 length is 13 residues. CDR3 coding DNA: TGTGCCAGCAGCTTGGCGGGGACCTACGAGCAGTACTTC. As protein: CASSLAGTYEQYF.

This clone was recorded only once. This chain joins TRBV7-2 and TRBJ2-3; D unresolved. Trimming stripped 3 bases from V and 7 bases from J, with 8 bases between. The CDR3 consists of 12 residues. The germline V gene has CDR1 SGHTA and CDR2 FQGNSA. CDR3 coding DNA: TGTGCCAGCAGCTTTGGGGAAAATACGCAGTATTTT. It yields the protein CASSFGENTQYF.

The chain recombines TRBV2 with TRBJ2-4; maybe TRBD1 (5 bases). Per germline, CDR1 SNHLY and CDR2 FYNNEI. The CDR3 has 13 residues. V was shortened by 4 bases and J by 8 bases, with 12 bases between the two germline ends. Here the CDR3 DNA reads TGTGCCAGCAGTGGGCCAGCAGGGTACATTCAGTACTTC. This encodes CASSGPAGYIQYF.

The chain links TRBV5-1 to TRBJ2-3; D gene ambiguous. This CDR3 has 14 residues. Germline V gene sequence: CDR1 SGHRS, CDR2 YFSETQ. Trimming stripped 1 base from V and 3 bases from J, with 9 bases between. The CDR3 protein is CASSLSLGTDTQYF. CDR3 DNA: TGCGCCAGCAGCTTGAGTTTAGGTACAGATACGCAGTATTTT.

About this clone itself: This sample includes further DNA sequences coding for the same CDR3. The chain recombines TRBV18 with TRBJ2-3; no reliable D call. Germline CDR1 reads KGHSH; CDR2 reads LQKENI. Trimming stripped 3 bases from V and 2 bases from J, with 0 bases between. The CDR3 is 11 amino acids. Here the CDR3 reads CASSPTDTQYF. In DNA, the CDR3 is TGTGCCAGCTCACCCACAGATACGCAGTATTTT.